A single sample gave rise to the 14 T cell receptor beta chains below, sequenced in a study of blood T cell repertoires in COVID-19. The data were produced by immunoSEQ multiplex PCR, yet TCRdb's version contains in-frame clones alone and is incomplete. The repertoire consists of roughly 100,000 clones, with 86% occurring once and the leading ten covering roughly 25%. Sequencing used peripheral blood. These receptors were taken from a human donor in a cohort sampled during active COVID-19.

This chain joins TRBV30 and TRBJ1-1; D remains unclear. CDR1 GTSNPN and CDR2 SVGIG come from the germline V gene (reference sequence). This CDR3 region has 13 residues. V was cut by 1 base and J by 1 base, with 7 bases left in between. The CDR3 spells CAWSEQTNTEAFF. CDR3 in DNA: TGTGCCTGGAGTGAACAGACGAACACTGAAGCTTTCTTT.

This chain joins TRBV4-1 and TRBJ2-3; 8 bases map to TRBD2. Trimming cost V 4 bases and J 5 bases; bases outside gene matches: 11. Germline assignment: CDR1 MGHRA and CDR2 YSYEKL. The length of the CDR3 is 16 residues. The DNA of the CDR3 is TGCGCCAGCAGCCCTTGGGGCGGGGGGACTCAAGATACGCAGTATTTT. It is translated as CASSPWGGGTQDTQYF.

The chain joins TRBV7-9 to TRBJ1-1; the D is unclear. V lost 1 base and J 1 base, leaving 10 bases between the germline ends. CDR1 SEHNR and CDR2 FQNEAQ come from the germline V gene (reference sequence). This CDR3 comprises 15 residues. CDR3 in amino acids: CASSLVGSQNTEAFF. CDR3 DNA sequence: TGTGCCAGCAGCTTAGTGGGGAGCCAGAACACTGAAGCTTTCTTT.

The J gene is TRBJ2-1, the V gene TRBV19; the D gene is possibly TRBD2 (6 bases). V shed 3 bases and J shed 12 bases, with 12 bases lying between them. The CDR3 runs to 12 residues. Germline V gene sequence: CDR1 LNHDA, CDR2 SQIVND (reference sequence). The CDR3 DNA reads TGTGCCAGTAGTATTGGGTCCGGGGGGCAGTTCTTC. Translation: CASSIGSGGQFF.

V is TRBV12-5 and J is TRBJ2-5, with a weak D call TRBD1 (6 bases). Trimming took off 3 bases at V and 5 bases at J, with 7 bases between the two ends. Per germline, CDR1 LGHNT and CDR2 FRNRAP. The CDR3 sequence is 12 residues long. DNA for the CDR3: TGTGCTAGTGGTTTAAGGGGGGAGACCCAGTACTTC. Its translation is CASGLRGETQYF. Filled out from reference TRBV12-5 and TRBJ2-5, the complete variable domain reads DARVTQTPRHKVTEMGQEVTMRCQPILGHNTVFWYRQTMMQGLELLAYFRNRAPLDDSGMPKDRFSAEMPDATLATLKIQPSEPRDSAVYFCASGLRGETQYFGPGTRLLVL.

V is TRBV5-5 and J is TRBJ1-5; 8 bases are a match to TRBD1. CDR3 length: 15 residues. The trim removed 0 bases at V and 7 bases at J, leaving 6 bases unmatched. From germline, CDR1 is SGHKS and CDR2 YYEKEE (reference sequence). The CDR3 region is CASSLVTGGHQPQHF. The CDR3 DNA follows: TGTGCCAGCAGCTTGGTAACAGGGGGTCACCAGCCCCAGCATTTT.

This sequence joins TRBV19 and TRBJ2-5, with 7 nucleotides matching TRBD2. The J segment lost 5 bases and the V segment lost 7 bases, leaving 4 bases of the junction unmatched. CDR3 length: 12 amino acids. Germline CDR1 and CDR2: LNHDA and SQIVND (reference sequence). CDR3 in DNA: TGTGCCAGTACCCCCGGGGGGGAGACCCAGTACTTC. Amino acids: CASTPGGETQYF.

The rearrangement links TRBV24-1 to TRBJ2-1; 8 nucleotides agree with TRBD2. Trimming cost V 11 bases and J 2 bases; bases outside gene matches: 1. This CDR3 spans 12 amino acids. Germline-derived CDR1 and CDR2 are KGHDR and SFDVKD. CDR3: CAISGTYNEQFF. CDR3 DNA sequence: TGTGCCATTAGCGGGACCTACAATGAGCAGTTCTTC.

The V and J genes are TRBV19 and TRBJ1-1; 8 bases match TRBD1. Losses at the gene ends were 7 bases for V and 6 bases for J; bases not matched to a gene: 13. In germline, CDR1 is LNHDA, CDR2 SQIVND (reference sequence). The CDR3 spans 15 residues. CDR3 in amino acids: CASTSGGAYLAEAFF. CDR3 in DNA: TGTGCCAGTACGTCAGGGGGCGCTTATCTGGCTGAAGCTTTCTTT. Full variable domain (outside the CDR3, taken from reference TRBV19 and TRBJ1-1): DGGITQSPKYLFRKEGQNVTLSCEQNLNHDAMYWYRQDPGQGLRLIYYSQIVNDFQKGDIAEGYSVSREKKESFPLTVTSAQKNPTAFYLCASTSGGAYLAEAFFGQGTRLTVV.

The chain has TRBV10-3 and TRBJ2-3, with TRBD1 matching 7 bases. CDR3 size: 14 residues. The V segment lost 6 bases and the J segment 0 bases; nucleotides outside the gene matches: 3. Germline CDR1 is ENHRY and CDR2 is SYGVKD. The CDR3 loop is CAIRDRISTDTQYF. The DNA for the CDR3 is TGTGCCATCAGGGACAGGATTAGCACAGATACGCAGTATTTT.

The rearrangement uses TRBV7-3 and TRBJ2-2; 11 bases match TRBD1. Losses at the gene ends were 5 bases for V and 6 bases for J; bases not matched to a gene: 11. Germline V gene sequence: CDR1 SGHTA, CDR2 FQGTGA. This CDR3 contains 17 residues. CDR3 nucleotides: TGTGCCAGCAGCCCTAGTCCCGGGACAGGGGGGCCCGGGGAGCTGTTTTTT. This codes for CASSPSPGTGGPGELFF.

This clone has just one count. The rearrangement uses TRBV10-3 and TRBJ2-7; TRBD2 agrees at 9 bases. CDR1 is ENHRY, CDR2 SYGVKD, per germline. The CDR3 runs 14 residues. Losses at the gene ends were 3 bases for V and 4 bases for J; bases not matched to a gene: 4. The CDR3 sequence is CAISESGGNYEQYF. The CDR3 bases are TGTGCCATCAGTGAAAGCGGGGGGAATTACGAGCAGTACTTC.

Turning to this clone: An end of the junction does not agree with germline; a read error may underlie this. The chain couples TRBV18 to TRBJ1-2; 7 nucleotides align to TRBD1. CDR3 length equals 15 residues. Germline CDR1 KGHSH, CDR2 LQKENI. In nucleotides, the CDR3 is TGTGCCAGCTCACCCTTAGGGACAGACACCTATGGCCACACCTTC. Residues: CASSPLGTDTYGHTF. Complete variable domain (other parts from reference TRBV18 and TRBJ1-2): NAGVMQNPRHLVRRRGQEARLRCSPMKGHSHVYWYRQLPEEGLKFMVYLQKENIIDESGMPKERFSAEFPKEGPSILRIQQVVRGDSAAYFCASSPLGTDTYGHTFGSGTRLTVV.

The chain uses TRBV27 and TRBJ1-5; possibly TRBD1 for D (5 bases). V shed 3 bases and J shed 7 bases, with 10 bases lying between them. CDR1 MNHEY and CDR2 SMNVEV come from the germline V gene (reference sequence). This CDR3 region has 13 residues. The CDR3: CASSFRGIQPQHF. CDR3 in DNA: TGTGCCAGCAGTTTTAGGGGCATACAGCCCCAGCATTTT.